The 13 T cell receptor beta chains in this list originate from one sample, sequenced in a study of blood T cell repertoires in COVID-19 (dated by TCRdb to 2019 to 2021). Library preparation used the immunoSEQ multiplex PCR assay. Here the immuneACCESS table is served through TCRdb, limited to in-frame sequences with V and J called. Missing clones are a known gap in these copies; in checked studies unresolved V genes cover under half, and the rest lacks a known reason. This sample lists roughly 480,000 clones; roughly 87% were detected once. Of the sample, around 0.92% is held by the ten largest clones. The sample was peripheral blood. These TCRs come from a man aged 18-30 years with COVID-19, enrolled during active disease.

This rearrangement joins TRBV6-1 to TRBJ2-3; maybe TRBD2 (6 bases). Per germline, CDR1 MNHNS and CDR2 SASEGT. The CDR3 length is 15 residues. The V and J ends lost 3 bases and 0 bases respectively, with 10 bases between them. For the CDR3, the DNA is TGTGCCAGCAGTGATTATAGCGGAAGCACAGATACGCAGTATTTT. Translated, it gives CASSDYSGSTDTQYF.

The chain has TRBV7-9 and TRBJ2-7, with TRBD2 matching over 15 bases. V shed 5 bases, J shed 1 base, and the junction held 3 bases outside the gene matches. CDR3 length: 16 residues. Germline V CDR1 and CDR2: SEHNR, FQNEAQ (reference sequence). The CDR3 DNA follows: TGTGCCAGCAGCCCGGGACTAGCGGGAGGTTCCTACGAGCAGTACTTC. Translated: CASSPGLAGGSYEQYF.

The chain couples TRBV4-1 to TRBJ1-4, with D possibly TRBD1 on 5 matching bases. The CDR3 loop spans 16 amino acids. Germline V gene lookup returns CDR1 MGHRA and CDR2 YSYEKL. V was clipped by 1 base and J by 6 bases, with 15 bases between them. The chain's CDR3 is CASSQASWRGDEKLFF. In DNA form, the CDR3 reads TGCGCCAGCAGCCAAGCCTCCTGGAGGGGCGATGAAAAACTGTTTTTT.

The DNA for the CDR3 is TGTGCCAGTAGTGCCCACCTCAGGGGAGAGACCCAGTACTTC. The encoded protein is CASSAHLRGETQYF. The V gene is TRBV19, the J gene TRBJ2-5; tentative D call: TRBD1 (6 bases). This CDR3 has 14 amino acids. Germline CDR1 and CDR2: LNHDA and SQIVND (reference sequence). V shed 5 bases and J shed 4 bases, with 14 bases lying between them.

DNA of the CDR3: TGTGCCAGCAGCGTCGGGACAGTATACACTGAAGCTTTCTTT. Residues: CASSVGTVYTEAFF. V is TRBV7-9 and J is TRBJ1-1; 7 nucleotides align to TRBD1. The J segment lost 3 bases and the V segment lost 5 bases, leaving 6 bases of the junction unmatched. Germline CDR1 and CDR2: SEHNR and FQNEAQ (reference sequence). This CDR3 contains 14 residues.

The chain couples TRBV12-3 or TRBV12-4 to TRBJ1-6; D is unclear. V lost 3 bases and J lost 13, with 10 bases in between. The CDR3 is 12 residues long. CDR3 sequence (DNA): TGTGCCAGCAGTTTTTTCCGGGGTCCCCTCCACTTT. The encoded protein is CASSFFRGPLHF.

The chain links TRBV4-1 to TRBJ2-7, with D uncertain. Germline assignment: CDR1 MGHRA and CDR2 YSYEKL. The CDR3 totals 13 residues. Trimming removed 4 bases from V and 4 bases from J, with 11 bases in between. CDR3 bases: TGCGCCAGCAGCCTTCAGGAACAGTACGAGCAGTACTTC. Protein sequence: CASSLQEQYEQYF.

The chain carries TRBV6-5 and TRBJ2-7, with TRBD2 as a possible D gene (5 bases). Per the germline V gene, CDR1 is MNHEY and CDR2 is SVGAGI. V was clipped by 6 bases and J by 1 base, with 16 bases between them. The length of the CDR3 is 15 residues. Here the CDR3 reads CASSLKWTGSYEQYF. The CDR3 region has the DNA TGTGCCAGCAGCTTAAAATGGACTGGATCCTACGAGCAGTACTTC.

CDR3 amino acids: CASRLDRGQPYEQYF. The CDR3 DNA is TGTGCCAGCCGCCTCGACAGGGGACAACCCTACGAGCAGTACTTC. The chain is built from TRBV6-5 and TRBJ2-7; 8 nucleotides line up with TRBD1. Germline-derived CDR1 and CDR2 are MNHEY and SVGAGI. CDR3 length: 15 amino acids. The junction had 11 bases not matched to a gene; V was cut back by 8 bases and J by 2 bases.

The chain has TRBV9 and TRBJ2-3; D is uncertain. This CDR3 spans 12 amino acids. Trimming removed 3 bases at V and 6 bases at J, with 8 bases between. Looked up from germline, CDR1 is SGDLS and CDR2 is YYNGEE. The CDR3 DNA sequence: TGTGCCAGCAGCGGGCAGATGGATACGCAGTATTTT. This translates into CASSGQMDTQYF.

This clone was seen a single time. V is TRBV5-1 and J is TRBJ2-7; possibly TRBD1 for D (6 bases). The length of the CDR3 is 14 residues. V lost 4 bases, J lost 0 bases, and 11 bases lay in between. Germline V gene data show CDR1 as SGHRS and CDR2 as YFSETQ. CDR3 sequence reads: CASSQGISSYEQYF. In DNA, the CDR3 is TGCGCCAGCAGCCAGGGGATAAGCTCCTACGAGCAGTACTTC.

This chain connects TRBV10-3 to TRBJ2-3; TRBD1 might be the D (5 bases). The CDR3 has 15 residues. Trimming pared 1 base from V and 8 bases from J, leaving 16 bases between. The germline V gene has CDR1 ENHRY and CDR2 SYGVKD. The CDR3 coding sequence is TGTGCCATCAGTGAGTTAAAGGGGCAGGGTGGTACGCAGTATTTT. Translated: CAISELKGQGGTQYF.

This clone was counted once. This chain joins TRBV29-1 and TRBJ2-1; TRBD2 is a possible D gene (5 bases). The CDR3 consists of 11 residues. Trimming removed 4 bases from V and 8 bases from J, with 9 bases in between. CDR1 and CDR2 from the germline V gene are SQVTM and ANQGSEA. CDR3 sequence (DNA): TGCAGCGTTGTTCGGGGATATGAGCAGTTCTTC. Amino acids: CSVVRGYEQFF.